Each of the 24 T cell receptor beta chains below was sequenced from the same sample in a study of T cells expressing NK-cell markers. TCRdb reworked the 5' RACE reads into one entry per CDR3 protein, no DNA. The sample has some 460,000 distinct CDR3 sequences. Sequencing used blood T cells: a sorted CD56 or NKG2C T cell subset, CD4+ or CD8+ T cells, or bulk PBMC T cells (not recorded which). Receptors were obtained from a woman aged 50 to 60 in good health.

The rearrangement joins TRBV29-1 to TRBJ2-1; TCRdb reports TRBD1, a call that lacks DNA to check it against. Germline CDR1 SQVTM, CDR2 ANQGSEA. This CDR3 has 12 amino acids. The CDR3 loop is CSVDRQGNEQFF.

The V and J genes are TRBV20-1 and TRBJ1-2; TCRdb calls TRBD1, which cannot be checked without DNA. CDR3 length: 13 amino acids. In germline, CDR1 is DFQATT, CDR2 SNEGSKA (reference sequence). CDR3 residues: CSAPLGRGYGYTF.

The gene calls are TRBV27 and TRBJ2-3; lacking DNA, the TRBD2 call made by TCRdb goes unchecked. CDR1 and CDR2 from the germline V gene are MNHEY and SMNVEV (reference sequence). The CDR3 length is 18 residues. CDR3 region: CASSSTYWTSGSTDTQYF.

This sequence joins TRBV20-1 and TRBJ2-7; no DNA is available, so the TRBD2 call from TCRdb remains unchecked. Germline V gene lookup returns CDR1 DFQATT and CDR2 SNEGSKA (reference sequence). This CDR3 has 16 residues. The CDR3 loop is CSARDNSVLSSYEQYF.

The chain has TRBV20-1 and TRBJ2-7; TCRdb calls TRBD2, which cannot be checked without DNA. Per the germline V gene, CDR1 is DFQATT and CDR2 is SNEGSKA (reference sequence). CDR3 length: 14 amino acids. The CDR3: CSARDGGRVYEQYF.

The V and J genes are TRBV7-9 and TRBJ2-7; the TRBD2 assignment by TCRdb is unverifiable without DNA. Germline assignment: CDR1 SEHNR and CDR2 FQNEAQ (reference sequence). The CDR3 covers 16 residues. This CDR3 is CASSSLTLAVSYEQYF. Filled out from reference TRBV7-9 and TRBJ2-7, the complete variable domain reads DTGVSQNPRHKITKRGQNVTFRCDPISEHNRLYWYRQTLGQGPEFLTYFQNEAQLEKSRLLSDRFSAERPKGSFSTLEIQRTEQGDSAMYLCASSSLTLAVSYEQYFGPGTRLTVT.

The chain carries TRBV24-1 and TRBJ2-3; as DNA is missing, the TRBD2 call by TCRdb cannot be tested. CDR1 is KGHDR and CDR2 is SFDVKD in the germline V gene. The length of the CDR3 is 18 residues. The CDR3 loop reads CATSDPTPRTSGSDTQYF.

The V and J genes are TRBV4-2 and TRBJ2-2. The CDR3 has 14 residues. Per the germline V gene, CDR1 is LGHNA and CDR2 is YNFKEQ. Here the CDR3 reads CASSRTVVTGELFF.

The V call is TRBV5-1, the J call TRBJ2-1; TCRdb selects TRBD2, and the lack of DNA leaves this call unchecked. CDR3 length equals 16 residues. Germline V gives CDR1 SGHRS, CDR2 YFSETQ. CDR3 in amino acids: CASSLGAGVINNEQFF.

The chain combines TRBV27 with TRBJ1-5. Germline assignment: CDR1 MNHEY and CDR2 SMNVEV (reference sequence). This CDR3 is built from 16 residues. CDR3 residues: CASRPRSSFRNQPQHF.

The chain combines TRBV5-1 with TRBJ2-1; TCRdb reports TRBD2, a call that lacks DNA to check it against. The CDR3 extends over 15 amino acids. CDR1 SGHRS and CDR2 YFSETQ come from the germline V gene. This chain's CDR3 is CASSSYSRTYNEQFF.

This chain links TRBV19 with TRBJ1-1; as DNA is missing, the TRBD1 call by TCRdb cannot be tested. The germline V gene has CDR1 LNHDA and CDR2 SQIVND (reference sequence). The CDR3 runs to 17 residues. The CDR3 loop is CASSIDNRGRGNTEAFF.

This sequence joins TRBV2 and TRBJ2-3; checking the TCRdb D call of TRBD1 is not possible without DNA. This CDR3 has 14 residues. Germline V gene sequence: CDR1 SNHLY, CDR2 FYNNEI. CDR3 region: CASSRDSATDTQYF.

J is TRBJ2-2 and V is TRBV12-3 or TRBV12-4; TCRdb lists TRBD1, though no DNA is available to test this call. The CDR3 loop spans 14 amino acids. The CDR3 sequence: CATGRTGLTGELFF.

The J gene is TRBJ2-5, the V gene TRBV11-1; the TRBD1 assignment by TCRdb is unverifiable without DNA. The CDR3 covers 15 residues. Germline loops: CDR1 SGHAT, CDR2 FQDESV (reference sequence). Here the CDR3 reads CASSLPGQWMETQYF.

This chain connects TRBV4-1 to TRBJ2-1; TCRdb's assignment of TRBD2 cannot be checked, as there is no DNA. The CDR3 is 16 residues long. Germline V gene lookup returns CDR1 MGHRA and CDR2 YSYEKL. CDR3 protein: CASSQGVTSYVYEQFF.

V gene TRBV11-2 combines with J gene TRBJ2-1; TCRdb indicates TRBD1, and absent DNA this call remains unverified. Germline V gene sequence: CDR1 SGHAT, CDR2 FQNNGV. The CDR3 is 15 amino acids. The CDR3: CASSLKVVGDNEQFF.

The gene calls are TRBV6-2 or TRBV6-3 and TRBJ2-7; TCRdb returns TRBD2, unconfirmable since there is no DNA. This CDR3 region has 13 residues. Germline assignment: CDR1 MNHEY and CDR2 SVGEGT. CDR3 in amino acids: CASRPSGTDEQYF.

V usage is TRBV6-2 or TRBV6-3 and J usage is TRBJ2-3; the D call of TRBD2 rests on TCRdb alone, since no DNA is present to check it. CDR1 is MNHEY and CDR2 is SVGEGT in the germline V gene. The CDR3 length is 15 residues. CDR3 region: CATRGTSGSTDTQYF.

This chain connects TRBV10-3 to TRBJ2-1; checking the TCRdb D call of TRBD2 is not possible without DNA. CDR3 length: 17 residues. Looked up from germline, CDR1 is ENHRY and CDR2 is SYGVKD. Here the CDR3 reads CAISGIGREPSYNEQFF.

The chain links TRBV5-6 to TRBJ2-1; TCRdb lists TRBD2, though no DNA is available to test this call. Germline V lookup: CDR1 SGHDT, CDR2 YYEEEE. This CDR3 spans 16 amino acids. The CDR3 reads CASSLSASGGFYEQFF.

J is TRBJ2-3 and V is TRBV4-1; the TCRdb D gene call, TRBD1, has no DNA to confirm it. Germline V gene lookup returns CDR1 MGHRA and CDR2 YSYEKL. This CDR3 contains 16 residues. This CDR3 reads CASSHAGQSGPDTQYF.

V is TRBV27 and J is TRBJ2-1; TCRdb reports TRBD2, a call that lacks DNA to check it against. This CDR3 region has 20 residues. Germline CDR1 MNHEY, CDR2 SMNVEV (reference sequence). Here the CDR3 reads CASSVTGTSGRGGRYNEQFF.

This CDR3 is CASTGTSGEQYF. V gene TRBV5-1 combines with J gene TRBJ2-7. This CDR3 comprises 12 residues. Per germline, CDR1 SGHRS and CDR2 YFSETQ.